The T cell receptor beta chain under discussion was sequenced for a study of blood T cell repertoires in COVID-19. Overall study context: T cells, B-cell-depleted T cells, or PBMCs supplied cDNA or gDNA.

Some clones are missing from TCRdb's copy, which holds only in-frame ones; the method was immunoSEQ multiplex PCR. There are some 200,000 clones in the sample; more than 65% occur only once, and about 2.3% lies in the top ten. This clone was seen just once. V gave up 3 bases and J gave up 8 bases; unmatched junction bases: 7. The CDR3 loop spans 14 amino acids. Germline CDR1 reads MDHEN; CDR2 reads SYDVKM. The sequencing sample was made of peripheral blood. The chain employs TRBV28 and TRBJ1-2; 9 bases map to TRBD1. The TCR originated in a woman in her fifties or sixties with acute or convalescent COVID-19. CDR3 nucleotides: TGTGCCAGCAGTTTGGGGACAGGGCGCCTGGGCTACACCTTC. Protein product: CASSLGTGRLGYTF.